The clone carrying this T cell receptor beta chain came up once. The antigen remains unidentified. Reverse transcribing all isolated RNA meant expressed TCRB transcripts were sequenced. An average of about 3.4 million reads was obtained for naive, central memory and regulatory T cell samples. Here immunoSEQ multiplex PCR was the method, and the copy in TCRdb shows in-frame clones only, minus some. Here the sample spans some 170,000 clones, about 63% being singletons. Germline lookup yields CDR1 SGHTA and CDR2 FQGNSA. The ends were cut back, 1 base at V and 2 bases at J, with 7 bases in the middle. The length of the CDR3 is 14 residues. The data originate from a study of beta chain features in type 1 diabetes. General study results and limits: In comparison with healthy donors, patients had naive, central memory and Treg TCRB repertoires that appeared more similar. Fewer junction insertions and more nucleotide deletions appeared in type 1 diabetes patients. When cDNA is sequenced, cells with high TCR expression could be over-represented. TCRB CDR3s from Type 1 diabetes patients were moderately but significantly shorter in all four CD4+ subsets.

The V gene is TRBV7-2, the J gene TRBJ2-3; D gene uncertain. The sequencing input was naive CD4+ T cells from blood. This clonotype was obtained from a man aged 30 to 45 with type 1 diabetes. The CDR3 protein is CASSLVVNTDTQYF. In DNA, the CDR3 is TGTGCCAGCAGCTTAGTGGTCAACACAGATACGCAGTATTTT.